This T cell receptor (beta chain) was retrieved from a study of cytomegalovirus exposure and HLA in healthy donors. Overall study: The 120 or so validation repertoires used a platform that matched the one used for the approximately 690 first-cohort repertoires, as a later analysis reported.

In the case of this clone: Its antigen is not known.

TCRdb keeps only in-frame clones here, not all; method: immunoSEQ multiplex PCR. The sample holds some 45,000 clones, over 85% seen once. The donors were part of the validation cohort, which consisted of roughly 120 subjects and was separate from the first cohort of about 670 subjects. Study-wide points: Subsequent analysis showed first-cohort TCR clusters tending to co-occur in around 110 validation repertoires. Many donors carried some public TCRs, although rarity characterized most TCR sequences.

Germline V gives CDR1 SGHNT, CDR2 YYREEE (reference sequence). V lost 4 bases to trimming and J lost 0 bases; unmatched junction nucleotides: 3. The CDR3 has 14 residues. What was sequenced was PBMCs. The clonotype originates from a woman aged 18-29 years in good health and CMV-seropositive. The chain couples TRBV5-4 to TRBJ1-1; 7 nucleotides align to TRBD1. The CDR3: CASSRQGLNTEAFF. In DNA form, the CDR3 reads TGTGCCAGCAGCAGACAGGGCCTGAACACTGAAGCTTTCTTT.